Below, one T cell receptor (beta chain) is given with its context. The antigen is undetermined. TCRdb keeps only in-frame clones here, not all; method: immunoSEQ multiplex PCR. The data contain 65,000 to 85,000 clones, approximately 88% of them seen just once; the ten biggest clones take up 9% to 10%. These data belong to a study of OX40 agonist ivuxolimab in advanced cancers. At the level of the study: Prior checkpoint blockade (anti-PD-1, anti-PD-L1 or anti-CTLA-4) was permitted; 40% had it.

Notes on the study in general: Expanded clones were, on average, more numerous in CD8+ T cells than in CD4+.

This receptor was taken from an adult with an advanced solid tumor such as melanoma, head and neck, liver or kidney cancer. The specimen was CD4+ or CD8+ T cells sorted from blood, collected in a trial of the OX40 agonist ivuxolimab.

CDR3 nucleotides: TGTGCCAGCAGCTCACTTGTGGGCCAGCCCCAGCATTTT. It is translated as CASSSLVGQPQHF. V usage is TRBV11-2 and J usage is TRBJ1-5, with no clear D. This CDR3 has 13 residues. V was pared by 4 bases and J by 7 bases, with 11 bases between. Germline values: CDR1 SGHAT, CDR2 FQNNGV.